These T cell receptor beta chains were read from a single sample in a study of human T cells and chemical hapten exposure. TCRdb used MiXCR to reprocess the RACE reads, holding one entry per CDR3 protein. The repertoire holds 90,000 to 110,000 distinct CDR3 sequences, 30% to 35% seen once, with around 2.8% in the top ten. The source was whole blood, collected in connection with sensitization to the hapten diphenylcyclopropenone (DPC). The receptor set was obtained from a man between 35 and 55 years old with alopecia areata. Some clones in this sample may be carry-over from other donors' samples. CDR3s include the opening cysteine and the closing phenylalanine or tryptophan. A D gene is named only where the DNA matches it firmly. Expanded clones get a size class; other rows say once, few or many, or leave the size out.

J: TRBJ2-3
size: NA
V: TRBV10-3
D: NA
DNA: TGTGCCACCCACTATGACAGCTCAGATACGCAGTATTTT
CDR3: CATHYDSSDTQYF

J: TRBJ1-3
size: few
V: TRBV4-1
D: NA
DNA: TGCGCCAGCAGCCAAGGTGGCAGTATGGGAAACACCATATATTTT
CDR3: CASSQGGSMGNTIYF

J: TRBJ2-7
size: NA
V: TRBV7-2
D: NA
DNA: TGTGCCAGCAGCTTAGTGGCTAGCGAAAACGAGCAGTACTTC
CDR3: CASSLVASENEQYF

J: TRBJ1-5
size: NA
V: TRBV15
D: NA
DNA: TGTGCCACCAGCAGAGATAGGGTGGGCAATCAGCCCCAGCATTTT
CDR3: CATSRDRVGNQPQHF

J: TRBJ2-1
size: NA
V: TRBV7-3
D: NA
DNA: TGTGCCAGCAGCTTAACTGGGGGGGCGGGAGATGCCTACAATGAGCAGTTCTTC
CDR3: CASSLTGGAGDAYNEQFF

J: TRBJ1-4
size: NA
V: TRBV23-1
D: NA
DNA: TGCGCCAGCAGTCAATCAATAGGGACCGCAAATGAAAAACTGTTTTTT
CDR3: CASSQSIGTANEKLFF

J: TRBJ2-1
size: NA
V: TRBV29-1
D: NA
DNA: TGCAGCGTTGAATCGGGGGTCAATGAGCAGTTCTTC
CDR3: CSVESGVNEQFF

J: TRBJ2-2
size: NA
V: TRBV6-2/TRBV6-3
D: NA
DNA: TGTGCCAGCAGTCCCCCCGGGGAGCTGTTTTTT
CDR3: CASSPPGELFF

J: TRBJ2-1
size: few
V: TRBV24-1
D: NA
DNA: TGTGCCACCAGTGATGTGGGCGTCTTACGCTACAATGAGCAGTTCTTC
CDR3: CATSDVGVLRYNEQFF

J: TRBJ2-1
size: NA
V: TRBV14
D: NA
DNA: TGTGCCAGCAGCCAAGTTACTGGGGGAGAGCAGTTCTTC
CDR3: CASSQVTGGEQFF

J: TRBJ2-4
size: few
V: TRBV10-3
D: NA
DNA: TGTGCCATCAGTGAGGTAGCGGAAGTAGCCAAAAACATTCAGTACTTC
CDR3: CAISEVAEVAKNIQYF

J: TRBJ2-2
size: few
V: TRBV20-1
D: TRBD2
DNA: TGCAGTGCTTCTAGCGGGAACACCGGGGAGCTGTTTTTT
CDR3: CSASSGNTGELFF

J: TRBJ1-1
size: few
V: TRBV4-1
D: NA
DNA: TGCGCCAGCAGCCAAGATGCCGTCAAGGGGGTCTTT
CDR3: CASSQDAVKGVF

J: TRBJ2-6
size: few
V: TRBV27
D: TRBD1
DNA: TGTGCCAGCAGTTTCCTAGTCAGGGGGAACGCTGGGGCCAACGTCCTGACTTTC
CDR3: CASSFLVRGNAGANVLTF

J: TRBJ2-7
size: few
V: TRBV9
D: NA
DNA: TGTGCCAGCAGCGCCCCTGGGGCTAGCGCCATTCACTTC
CDR3: CASSAPGASAIHF

J: TRBJ2-7
size: few
V: TRBV5-1
D: TRBD1
DNA: TGCGCCAGCAGCTTGCTGTCGACAGGGTACGAGCAGTACTTC
CDR3: CASSLLSTGYEQYF

J: TRBJ2-2
size: NA
V: TRBV24-1
D: NA
DNA: TGTGCCACCAGCGACTCGAACCTCGCCGGGGAGCTGTTTTTT
CDR3: CATSDSNLAGELFF

J: TRBJ1-6
size: few
V: TRBV20-1
D: TRBD1
DNA: TGCAGTGCGAGAGGGACAGGGAATTCACCCCTCCACTTT
CDR3: CSARGTGNSPLHF

J: TRBJ2-3
size: NA
V: TRBV29-1
D: NA
DNA: TGCAGCACAACCGGGGCGGATAGCACAGATACGCAGTATTTT
CDR3: CSTTGADSTDTQYF

J: TRBJ1-4
size: NA
V: TRBV12-3/TRBV12-4
D: NA
DNA: TGTGCCAGCAGTTTTAGTAATGAAAAACTGTTTTTT
CDR3: CASSFSNEKLFF

J: TRBJ2-3
size: NA
V: TRBV13
D: TRBD2
DNA: TGTGCCAGCAGGAAAACTAGCGGGAGGCCACAAACAGATACGCAGTATTTT
CDR3: CASRKTSGRPQTDTQYF

J: TRBJ1-2
size: NA
V: TRBV12-3/TRBV12-4
D: NA
DNA: TGTGCCAGCAGTTACTCCGGCAGAGGAAACTATGGCTACACCTTC
CDR3: CASSYSGRGNYGYTF

J: TRBJ2-4
size: NA
V: TRBV12-3/TRBV12-4
D: NA
DNA: TGTGCCAGCAGTTTAGTAGGAGGCCAAAACATTCAGTACTTC
CDR3: CASSLVGGQNIQYF

J: TRBJ2-5
size: NA
V: TRBV2
D: TRBD1
DNA: TGTGCCAGCAGAAAAGACAGGGTGGAGACCCAGTACTTC
CDR3: CASRKDRVETQYF

J: TRBJ2-7
size: few
V: TRBV12-3/TRBV12-4
D: TRBD2
DNA: TGTGCCAGCAGTCCCGGGGCGGGAGGCTCCTACGAGCAGTACTTC
CDR3: CASSPGAGGSYEQYF

J: TRBJ2-3
size: few
V: TRBV5-1
D: TRBD1
DNA: TGCGCCAGCAGCTCCACAGGGGCTACAGATACGCAGTATTTT
CDR3: CASSSTGATDTQYF

J: TRBJ2-3
size: NA
V: TRBV23-1
D: TRBD1
DNA: TGCGCCAGCAGTCACCCCGGGACAGCTTTCACAGATACGCAGTATTTT
CDR3: CASSHPGTAFTDTQYF

J: TRBJ2-2
size: NA
V: TRBV12-3/TRBV12-4
D: NA
DNA: TGTGCCAGCAGTTTGTCCGGGGGCGCGAGGGGCGGGGAGCTGTTTTTT
CDR3: CASSLSGGARGGELFF

J: TRBJ1-6
size: few
V: TRBV18
D: TRBD1
DNA: TGTGCCAGCTCACCGGTTCAGGGGGCAACCTATAATTCACCCCTCCACTTT
CDR3: CASSPVQGATYNSPLHF

J: TRBJ2-7
size: NA
V: TRBV27
D: TRBD2
DNA: TGTGCCAGCAGTCCCAGCGGGGGCCTCTCCTACGAGCAGTACTTC
CDR3: CASSPSGGLSYEQYF

J: TRBJ2-1
size: few
V: TRBV6-2/TRBV6-3
D: TRBD2
DNA: TGTGCCAGCAGTTACGGTACTAGCGGGGCGTTCTTC
CDR3: CASSYGTSGAFF

J: TRBJ2-1
size: NA
V: TRBV7-3
D: TRBD2
DNA: TGTGCCAGCAGCTTAAAATCCTGGGGAGAGGGAGGGCCCAACTACAATGAGCAGTTCTTC
CDR3: CASSLKSWGEGGPNYNEQFF

J: TRBJ1-1
size: NA
V: TRBV12-3/TRBV12-4
D: NA
DNA: TGTGCCACCCGGGGGGCCGAGACAGCGAGAAGCGAAGCTTTCTTT
CDR3: CATRGAETARSEAFF

J: TRBJ1-5
size: few
V: TRBV5-5
D: NA
DNA: TGTGCCAGCAGTCGGGACACCCCAGGGCAGCCCCAGCATTTT
CDR3: CASSRDTPGQPQHF

J: TRBJ2-1
size: few
V: TRBV6-1
D: TRBD1
DNA: TGTGCCAGCAGTGAAGCGGGACAGGGGCCTGAGCAGTTCTTC
CDR3: CASSEAGQGPEQFF

J: TRBJ1-4
size: NA
V: TRBV10-3
D: NA
DNA: TGTGCCATCAGTGACACGACAGGTTCTAATGAAAAACTGTTTTTT
CDR3: CAISDTTGSNEKLFF

J: TRBJ2-2
size: NA
V: TRBV6-2/TRBV6-3
D: TRBD2
DNA: TGTGCCAGCATCATAGCGGGAGATGGGACCGGGGAGCTGTTTTTT
CDR3: CASIIAGDGTGELFF

J: TRBJ1-4
size: NA
V: TRBV4-2
D: NA
DNA: TGTGCCAGCAGCCTATCGGAGGGGGGAGAAAAACTGTTTTTT
CDR3: CASSLSEGGEKLFF

J: TRBJ2-5
size: once
V: TRBV9
D: TRBD2
DNA: TGTGCCAGCAGCCCCTCCTCCGGCGGGAGTGTAGAGACCCAGTACTTC
CDR3: CASSPSSGGSVETQYF

J: TRBJ2-3
size: few
V: TRBV7-2
D: NA
DNA: TGTGCCAGCAGCTTTTCCCGGGGGATCGGGCATACGCAGTATTTT
CDR3: CASSFSRGIGHTQYF

J: TRBJ2-3
size: NA
V: TRBV20-1
D: NA
DNA: TGCAGTGTGCTAGTCCGCCCAGATACGCAGTATTTT
CDR3: CSVLVRPDTQYF

J: TRBJ2-3
size: few
V: TRBV3-1
D: TRBD2
DNA: TGTGCCAGCAGCCAAGTGATAGCGGGGTTCACAGATACGCAGTATTTT
CDR3: CASSQVIAGFTDTQYF

J: TRBJ2-7
size: NA
V: TRBV6-6
D: TRBD2
DNA: TGTGCCAGCAGGCCTAGCGGGAGCTACGAGCAGTACTTC
CDR3: CASRPSGSYEQYF

J: TRBJ2-6
size: many
V: TRBV20-1
D: NA
DNA: TGCAGTGCTAGCAGGACAGCTCCTGGGGCCAACGTCCTGACTTTC
CDR3: CSASRTAPGANVLTF

J: TRBJ1-4
size: NA
V: TRBV18
D: NA
DNA: TGTGCCAGCTCACCACCCCCCGGGCCAACTGAAAAACTGTTTTTT
CDR3: CASSPPPGPTEKLFF

J: TRBJ1-5
size: NA
V: TRBV28
D: NA
DNA: TGTGCCAGCAGCCGGGCTGGGGGCGGGAATCAGCCCCAGCATTTT
CDR3: CASSRAGGGNQPQHF

J: TRBJ1-2
size: once
V: TRBV11-2
D: NA
DNA: TGTGCCAGCAGCTACGGACCGACGAAGTATGGCTACACCTTC
CDR3: CASSYGPTKYGYTF

J: TRBJ2-3
size: NA
V: TRBV5-1
D: NA
DNA: TGCGCCAGCAGCTTGGTGCGGTCTAGCACAGATACGCAGTATTTT
CDR3: CASSLVRSSTDTQYF

J: TRBJ2-1
size: NA
V: TRBV29-1
D: NA
DNA: TGCAGCGCCGGGGAAAGCTCCTACAATGAGCAGTTCTTC
CDR3: CSAGESSYNEQFF

J: TRBJ2-2
size: many
V: TRBV11-2
D: NA
DNA: TGTGCCAGCAGCTACAACACCGGGGAGCTGTTTTTT
CDR3: CASSYNTGELFF

J: TRBJ2-3
size: NA
V: TRBV7-9
D: TRBD2
DNA: TGTGCGACTAGCGGGTCAGATACGCAGTATTTT
CDR3: CATSGSDTQYF

J: TRBJ2-3
size: NA
V: TRBV20-1
D: NA
DNA: TGCAGTGCTAGAGATGGGCGAAAAGCGGTCCACACAGATACGCAGTATTTT
CDR3: CSARDGRKAVHTDTQYF

J: TRBJ1-6
size: few
V: TRBV9
D: NA
DNA: TGTGCCAGCAGCGCAAGGACAGATGGGCCTAATTCACCCCTCCACTTT
CDR3: CASSARTDGPNSPLHF

J: TRBJ2-6
size: few
V: TRBV6-4
D: TRBD1
DNA: TGTGCCAGCAGTGACTCTTCCGGGACAGGGGATGGGGCCAACGTCCTGACTTTC
CDR3: CASSDSSGTGDGANVLTF